This TCR beta chain was sequenced in a study of CD8+ T cells in alopecia areata (dated by TCRdb to the late 2010s). As for the study more broadly: The treated patients, all with moderate-to-severe alopecia areata, were enrolled in an open-label pilot trial of oral tofacitinib given at 5 to 10 mg twice daily. Patients received tofacitinib for 6 to 18 months and were then followed off drug for 6 months to check for delayed response and recurrence. In treated patients, disease severity was measured using the SALT score, which gives the percentage of scalp surface area affected. The study used high-throughput TCRbeta sequencing to examine T cell clonal expansion in alopecia areata, in both the C3H/HeJ mouse model and human patients. Human TCRbeta sequencing covered scalp tissue and sorted CD4+ and CD8+ peripheral blood T cells from patchy and totalis/universalis alopecia areata patients and healthy controls. Patients on tofacitinib were biopsied at baseline and after 4 and 24 weeks of treatment, and several of the patients also had a later scalp biopsy. Scalp clonality was compared among normal scalp (n=4), patchy alopecia areata scalp (n=8), and alopecia totalis/universalis scalp (n=8). RNA was obtained with the PAXgene miRNA kit for fixed scalp, the miRNeasy kit for PBMCs, and the RNeasy kit for mouse skin. Amplification of TCRbeta CDR3 regions was done by immunoSEQ multiplex PCR using 35 Vbeta forward primers and 13 Jbeta reverse primers.

The library came from the immunoSEQ multiplex PCR assay. For TCR sequencing, RNA was extracted from every sample and reverse transcribed into cDNA to serve as template. First-strand cDNA was synthesized with SuperScript III using a 2:1 mix of oligo-dT and random hexamers. A synthetic immune receptor repertoire was used to gauge amplification bias, and whatever bias remained was removed computationally. The study's own analysis went as follows. Raw reads were preprocessed to remove errors, and CDR3 was defined according to IMGT conventions as the region from the conserved cysteine to phenylalanine. To get clonality, Shannon entropy was normalized by log2 of the number of productive unique TCRs and the result was subtracted from 1. Scalp TCRbeta sequences were cross-referenced with sorted blood CD4 and CD8 repertoires so that the CD4 or CD8 identity of scalp clones could be inferred. TCRdb took over this immuneACCESS table, retaining in-frame rearrangements with V and J assigned. Such tables are incomplete; in checked studies, under half of the missing clones stem from an unresolved V gene, and the remainder is unexplained. Clone size and V and J calls were adopted from that table, with D and trimming inferred from the DNA. This sample is represented by about 140,000 clones; about 85% of them were singletons. Clones ranked in the top ten supply less than 15% of the sample.

About this clone: It has no known antigen specificity. Base-call qualities are not available, and no considerably larger clone is one nucleotide away.

Explained via the paper, the time point label denotes: 4 weeks on oral tofacitinib. Interpreted using the paper, the treatment or condition label stands for: oral pan-JAK inhibitor, 5-10 mg twice daily. From alopecia areata patients, peripheral blood was collected along with lesional scalp punch biopsies. PBMCs were isolated by density centrifugation and stained for CD3, CD4 and CD8, and CD4+ and CD8+ T cells were sorted on a FACSAria. CDR1 LNHDA and CDR2 SQIVND were looked up in the germline V gene (reference sequence). V loses 9 bases of germline sequence and J loses 4 bases, and the interval between the two ends is 19 bases. The CDR3 numbers 15 residues from cysteine through phenylalanine. Just CDR3 DNA is preserved here, 45 bases in frame from base 1. Results and caveats for the whole study, not just this receptor: Scalp TCR repertoire analysis is complicated because resident alphabeta T cells in normal human skin are also sequenced, whereas mouse skin is dominated by gammadelta T cells. Because the treated cohort was small and had just a single nonresponder, larger studies are needed to establish links between baseline CD8+ expansion and response. Compared with mice, TCR sequences shared between patients were less clear, possibly partly because of HLA diversity across the patient population. Higher clonality and more expanded CD8+ clones were observed in lesional scalp than in normal scalp, particularly in alopecia totalis/universalis, a finding suggestive of antigenic drive. Tofacitinib significantly lowered scalp clonality and the number of expanded CD8+ clones among the top 100 scalp clones. Many expanded lesional clones persisted in scalp and blood during tofacitinib treatment, which may partly explain relapse after stopping treatment.

Specimen: CD8+ T cells sorted from blood, collected at week 4, from a patient treated with tofacitinib. This TCR came from a human donor with alopecia areata. In this chain, TRBV19 is recombined with TRBJ2-1; the D gene is possibly TRBD1, with 6 bases matching. The CDR3 reads CARSPPEQGYNEQFF. The DNA is TGTGCCAGATCACCCCCGGAACAGGGATACAATGAGCAGTTCTTC.